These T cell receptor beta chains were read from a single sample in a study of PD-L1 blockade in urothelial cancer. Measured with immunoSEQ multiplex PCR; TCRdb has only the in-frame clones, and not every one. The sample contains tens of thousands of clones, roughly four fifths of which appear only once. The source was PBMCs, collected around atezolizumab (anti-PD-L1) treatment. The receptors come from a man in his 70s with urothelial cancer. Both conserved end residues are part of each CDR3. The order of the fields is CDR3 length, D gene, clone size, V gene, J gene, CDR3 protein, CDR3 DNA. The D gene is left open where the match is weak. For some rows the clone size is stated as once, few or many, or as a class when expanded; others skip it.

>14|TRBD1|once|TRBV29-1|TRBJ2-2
CSVEGTGNTGELFF
TGCAGCGTTGAGGGGACAGGGAACACCGGGGAGCTGTTTTTT
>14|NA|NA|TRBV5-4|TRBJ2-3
CASSSMKEADTQYF
TGTGCCAGCAGCTCAATGAAGGAGGCAGATACGCAGTATTTT
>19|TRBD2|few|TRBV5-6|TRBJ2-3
CASSLRPGRAGGPPDTQYF
TGTGCCAGCAGCTTAAGGCCCGGCCGGGCGGGAGGGCCACCAGATACGCAGTATTTT
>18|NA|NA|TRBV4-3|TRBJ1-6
CASSQDSSPGVNNSPLHF
TGCGCCAGCAGCCAGGACTCTTCGCCAGGTGTCAATAATTCACCCCTCCACTTT
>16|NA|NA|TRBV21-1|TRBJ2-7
CASSKEGTGDPYEQYF
TGTGCCAGCAGCAAAGAGGGGACAGGGGACCCCTACGAGCAGTACTTC
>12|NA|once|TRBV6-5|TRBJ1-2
CASSYSPGIPYF
TGTGCCAGCAGTTACTCCCCGGGAATCCCCTACTTC
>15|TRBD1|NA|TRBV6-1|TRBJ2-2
CASSEGQGATGELFF
TGTGCCAGCAGTGAGGGACAGGGGGCCACCGGGGAGCTGTTTTTT
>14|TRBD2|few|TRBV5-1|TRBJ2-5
CASGWTSGQETQYF
TGCGCCAGCGGTTGGACTAGCGGCCAAGAGACCCAGTACTTC
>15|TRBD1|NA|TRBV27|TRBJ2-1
CASSPGQGTYNEQFF
TGTGCCAGCAGTCCGGGACAGGGGACCTACAATGAGCAGTTCTTC
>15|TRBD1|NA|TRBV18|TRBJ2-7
CASSLRDRARHEQYF
TGTGCCAGCTCACTCCGGGACAGGGCACGTCACGAGCAGTACTTC
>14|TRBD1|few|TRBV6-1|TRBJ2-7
CACQGGTVTYEQYF
TGTGCCTGCCAAGGTGGGACAGTAACCTACGAGCAGTACTTC
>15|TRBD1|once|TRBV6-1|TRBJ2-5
CASSEVAGGTETQYF
TGTGCCAGCAGTGAAGTGGCAGGGGGTACAGAGACCCAGTACTTC
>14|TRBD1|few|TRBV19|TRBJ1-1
CASKGRGRNTEAFF
TGTGCCAGTAAGGGCAGGGGGCGGAACACTGAAGCTTTCTTT
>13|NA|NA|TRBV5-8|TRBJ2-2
CASSLGITGELFF
TGTGCCAGCAGCTTGGGTATCACCGGGGAGCTGTTTTTT
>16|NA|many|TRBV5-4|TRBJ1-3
CASSKGTPSSGNTIYF
TGTGCCAGCAGCAAAGGGACACCGAGCTCTGGAAACACCATATATTTT
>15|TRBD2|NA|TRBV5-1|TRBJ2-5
CASSPASGGDVAQYF
TGCGCCAGCAGCCCAGCTAGCGGAGGGGACGTGGCCCAGTACTTC
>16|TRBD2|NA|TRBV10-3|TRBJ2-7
CAISADLAGFSYEQYF
TGTGCCATCAGTGCCGATCTAGCGGGTTTCTCCTACGAGCAGTACTTC
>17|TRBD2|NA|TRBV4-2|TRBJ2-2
CASSQVREATNTGELFF
TGTGCCAGCAGCCAAGTCCGGGAGGCAACAAACACCGGGGAGCTGTTTTTT
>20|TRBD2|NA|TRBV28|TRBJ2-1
CASSLPQSPAGGPYWNEQFF
TGTGCCAGCAGTTTACCCCAATCTCCAGCGGGAGGACCCTATTGGAATGAGCAGTTCTTC